This T cell receptor (beta chain) came from a study of technical replicates of blood from a few donors (dated by TCRdb to about 2017). Libraries came from the immunoSEQ multiplex PCR assay. TCRdb provides this immuneACCESS table in a form limited to in-frame rearrangements. Some clones are lacking; in checked studies, under half of them reflect an unresolved V gene, and why the rest are absent is not known. In this sample the table shows 65,000 to 95,000 clones, 95% to 98% of which occur a single time. The ten largest clones add up to roughly 0.3% of the sample. The germline V gene (reference sequence) supplies CDR1 LNHDA and CDR2 SQIVND. V trim: 2 bases; J trim: 8 bases; unmatched bases: 5. From cysteine to phenylalanine, the CDR3 is 14 amino acids long. Kept here is only the CDR3 DNA, which spans 42 bases and is read in frame from base 1. With regard to this clone: Its antigen remains undetermined. No base-level quality is on record; no much larger clone is a single base apart.

The chain is encoded by TRBV19 joined to TRBJ2-1; 8 bases in the middle match TRBD2. The source of this sequence is a human donor in good health. Sequencing input: T cells isolated from PBMCs. In nucleotide form, the sequence is TGTGCCAGTAGTATAAGCGGGAGTACTTATGAGCAGTTCTTC. The translation is CASSISGSTYEQFF.